The 8 T cell receptor beta chains below were found in one sample sequenced in a study of blood T cell repertoires in COVID-19. Only in-frame clones appear in the TCRdb table, and some are missing; sequencing was by immunoSEQ multiplex PCR. The sample shows over 250,000 clones, about 85% of them seen only once. The material sequenced was peripheral blood. The receptors here all came from a human donor in a cohort sampled during active COVID-19.

The chain combines TRBV29-1 with TRBJ1-4; the D gene is possibly TRBD1 (5 bases). This CDR3 has 16 amino acids. The germline V gene has CDR1 SQVTM and CDR2 ANQGSEA. V lost 3 bases and J lost 8, with 22 bases in between. The CDR3: CSVERTLIESGEKLFF. In DNA form, the CDR3 reads TGCAGCGTTGAGAGGACATTGATTGAGAGCGGGGAAAAACTGTTTTTT. The variable domain in full, completed from reference TRBV29-1 and TRBJ1-4, reads SAVISQKPSRDICQRGTSLTIQCQVDSQVTMMFWYRQQPGQSLTLIATANQGSEATYESGFVIDKFPISRPNLTFSTLTVSNMSPEDSSIYLCSVERTLIESGEKLFFGSGTQLSVL.

The CDR3 nucleotides read TGCGCCAGCAGCCAAGATCGGTCAACAACTAATGAAAAACTGTTTTTT. Translated, it gives CASSQDRSTTNEKLFF. The chain couples TRBV4-1 to TRBJ1-4; D call uncertain. Trimming cost V 0 bases and J 0 bases, with 8 bases left between them. This CDR3 has 16 residues. Germline values: CDR1 MGHRA, CDR2 YSYEKL.

The chain combines TRBV9 with TRBJ2-2; D may be TRBD2 (6 bases). Germline-derived CDR1 and CDR2 are SGDLS and YYNGEE. The CDR3 is 16 residues long. The V and J ends lost 0 bases and 3 bases respectively, with 12 bases between them. Here the CDR3 DNA reads TGTGCCAGCAGCGTAGCTTGGGGGGTTGACACCGGGGAGCTGTTTTTT. It encodes CASSVAWGVDTGELFF.

A remark on this clone: Other DNA variants within this sample encode the same CDR3. This chain joins TRBV4-3 and TRBJ1-1; weak D call: TRBD1 (6 bases). V lost 2 bases, J lost 4 bases, and 11 bases lay in between. The CDR3 extends over 14 amino acids. Per germline, CDR1 LGHNA and CDR2 YSLEER. CDR3 protein: CASSQTTGSTEAFF. The CDR3 DNA sequence: TGCGCCAGCAGCCAAACTACAGGGAGCACTGAAGCTTTCTTT.

V and J are TRBV5-1 and TRBJ1-1, with D perhaps TRBD1 (5 bases). V was shortened by 4 bases and J by 6 bases, with 13 bases between the two germline ends. This CDR3 has 13 amino acids. Germline V gives CDR1 SGHRS, CDR2 YFSETQ. CDR3 DNA: TGCGCCAGCAGCCTTCCAGACAGCTCTGAAGCTTTCTTT. Its protein product is CASSLPDSSEAFF.

The rearrangement uses TRBV5-1 and TRBJ2-2; D perhaps matches TRBD2 (7 bases). CDR1 and CDR2 from the germline V gene are SGHRS and YFSETQ. The CDR3 loop spans 16 amino acids. The germline V and J ends were trimmed by 5 bases and 5 bases, with 19 bases remaining between them. The CDR3 DNA reads TGCGCCAGCAGTCCCTGGACACGGGGGGCGACCGGGGAGCTGTTTTTT. Its translation is CASSPWTRGATGELFF.

The chain joins TRBV6-6 to TRBJ1-2, with D possibly being TRBD1 (5 bases). In germline, CDR1 is MNHNY, CDR2 SVGAGI (reference sequence). The germline V and J ends were trimmed by 3 bases and 7 bases, with 12 bases remaining between them. The CDR3 length is 13 residues. CDR3 sequence (DNA): TGTGCCAGCAGTTATATGGTCGGGGGTGGCTACACCTTC. Translating it yields CASSYMVGGGYTF.

This chain joins TRBV27 and TRBJ1-4, with 8 bases that match TRBD1. The CDR3 covers 13 residues. Germline values: CDR1 MNHEY, CDR2 SMNVEV (reference sequence). The J segment lost 5 bases and the V segment lost 6 bases, leaving 2 bases of the junction unmatched. CDR3 region: CASRRQGNEKLFF. In nucleotides, the CDR3 is TGTGCCAGCAGACGACAGGGGAATGAAAAACTGTTTTTT.